This T cell receptor beta chain is from a study of monozygotic twins with inflammatory bowel disease. TCRdb re-called the 5' RACE reads and gives one entry per CDR3 protein, without DNA. The sample includes some 170,000 distinct CDR3 sequences. Germline V gene data show CDR1 as SGHVS and CDR2 as FQNEAQ. CDR3 size: 14 residues. The source of this sequence is a human donor with ulcerative colitis or Crohn's disease, or a healthy co-twin of an affected twin (not recorded which). This sequence joins TRBV7-8 and TRBJ2-7; without DNA, the TCRdb call of TRBD1 cannot be checked. Source material: blood. CDR3 region: CASSRGAGGGEQYF.